This T cell receptor beta chain comes out of a study of a mutant IDH1 vaccine in newly diagnosed glioma. Study-wide context: Treated patients showed a male proportion of roughly 62%, a female proportion of around 40%, and a mean age of approximately 40 years. Patients' prior therapy spanned radiotherapy, temozolomide, or both; most underwent both.

The CDR3 has 16 amino acids. Germline CDR1 is PRHDT and CDR2 is FYEKMQ (reference sequence). Trimming left V 7 bases short and J 3 bases short, with 18 bases between. Stated time point: week 5, during vaccination. A 20-mer mutant IDH1 peptide at 300 ug was injected subcutaneously with topical imiquimod. With respect to this clone: Its antigen is as yet unknown.

TCRdb's table, derived via immunoSEQ multiplex PCR, lists solely in-frame clones and lacks some. The repertoire holds 32,000 or so clones, with approximately 83% as singletons. The sample was PBMCs, taken from a glioma patient whose treatment included an IDH1 peptide vaccine. The J gene is TRBJ2-2, the V gene TRBV13, with a possible D match to TRBD1 (6 bases). This TCR came from a man aged 25 to 40 with glioma. CDR3 coding DNA: TGTGCCAGCAACATCTGGACAGCACTTGACACCGGGGAGCTGTTTTTT. This encodes CASNIWTALDTGELFF. The full variable domain, in which reference TRBV13 and TRBJ2-2 provide the parts outside the CDR3, is AAGVIQSPRHLIKEKRETATLKCYPIPRHDTVYWYQQGPGQDPQFLISFYEKMQSDKGSIPDRFSAQQFSDYHSELNMSSLELGDSALYFCASNIWTALDTGELFFGEGSRLTVL.